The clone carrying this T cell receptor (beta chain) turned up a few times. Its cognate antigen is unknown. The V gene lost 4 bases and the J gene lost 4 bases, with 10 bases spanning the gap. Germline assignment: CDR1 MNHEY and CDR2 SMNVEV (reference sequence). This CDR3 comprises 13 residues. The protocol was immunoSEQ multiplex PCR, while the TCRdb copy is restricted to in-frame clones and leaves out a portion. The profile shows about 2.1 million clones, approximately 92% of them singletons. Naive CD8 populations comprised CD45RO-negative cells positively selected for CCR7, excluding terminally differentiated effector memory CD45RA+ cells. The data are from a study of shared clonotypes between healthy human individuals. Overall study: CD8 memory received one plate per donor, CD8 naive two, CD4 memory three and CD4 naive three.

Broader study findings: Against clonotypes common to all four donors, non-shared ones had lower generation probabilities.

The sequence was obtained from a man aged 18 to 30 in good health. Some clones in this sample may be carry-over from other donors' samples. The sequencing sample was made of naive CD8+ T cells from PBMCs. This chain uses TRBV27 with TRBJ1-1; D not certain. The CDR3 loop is CASSYTQSTEAFF. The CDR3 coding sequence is TGTGCCAGCAGTTACACTCAGAGCACTGAAGCTTTCTTT.